What follows are 29 T cell receptor beta chains derived from one specimen sequenced in a study of T cell responses to AZD1222 COVID-19 vaccine (dated by TCRdb to the early 2020s). The time point label of this sample denotes: about 28 days (+/-7) after the second vaccine dose. Receptor libraries were prepared by the immunoSEQ multiplex PCR assay. TCRdb retrieved this table from immuneACCESS and kept in-frame rearrangements only. Not all clones are present; in checked studies, unresolved V genes account for under half, and no reason is known for the remainder. The sample yields 100,000 or so clones; about 88% were counted once. The ten most abundant clones make up 5% to 6% of the sample. This sample comprised peripheral blood, obtained 28 days after the second AZD1222 dose. The receptors come from an adult who received the AZD1222 COVID-19 vaccine.

The V gene is TRBV24-1, the J gene TRBJ1-2, with unresolved D. Germline assignment: CDR1 KGHDR and CDR2 SFDVKD. CDR3 length equals 13 residues. The ends were cut back, 4 bases at V and 7 bases at J, with 12 bases in the middle. The CDR3 nucleotides are TGTGCCACCAGTGACAGCAACTACCCTGGCTACACCTTC. Protein sequence: CATSDSNYPGYTF.

The CDR3 region has the DNA TGTGCCAGCAGCTTAGATAGGACAAGGGGGCATAGCTACACCTTC. Its protein product is CASSLDRTRGHSYTF. This rearrangement joins TRBV11-2 to TRBJ1-2; 7 nucleotides align to TRBD1. V lost 0 bases and J lost 9; bases outside the gene matches: 10. The CDR3 covers 15 residues. The germline CDR1 and CDR2 sequences are SGHAT and FQNNGV.

This clone occurred once. The chain links TRBV6-5 to TRBJ1-5, with TRBD1 identical over 8 bases. CDR3 length: 15 residues. Per germline, CDR1 MNHEY and CDR2 SVGAGI. V shed 10 bases and J 3 bases; nucleotides not matched to a gene: 11. The CDR3 protein is CATKGQGSTNQPQHF. The CDR3 DNA follows: TGTGCCACCAAAGGACAGGGTAGTACCAATCAGCCCCAGCATTTT.

The chain has TRBV30 and TRBJ1-2; D unclear. CDR3 length equals 13 residues. V gave up 0 bases and J gave up 2 bases, with 7 bases separating them. Germline-derived CDR1 and CDR2 are GTSNPN and SVGIG (reference sequence). The CDR3 region is CAWSVGRNYGYTF. Here the CDR3 DNA reads TGTGCCTGGAGTGTGGGCAGAAACTATGGCTACACCTTC.

This clone was recorded only once. This chain connects TRBV10-3 to TRBJ1-2; no firm D call. This CDR3 has 13 residues. Germline CDR1 reads ENHRY; CDR2 reads SYGVKD. V was pared by 0 bases and J by 3 bases, with 5 bases between. The CDR3 protein is CAISESRDYGYTF. The CDR3 DNA reads as TGTGCCATCAGTGAGTCGAGGGACTATGGCTACACCTTC.

The chain has TRBV15 and TRBJ1-6; D unclear. This CDR3 is 13 amino acids long. Germline values: CDR1 LNHNV, CDR2 YYDKDF (reference sequence). V lost 1 base, J lost 7 bases, and 5 bases lay in between. CDR3 protein: CATSRVLNSPLHF. For the CDR3, the DNA is TGTGCCACCAGCAGAGTCCTGAATTCACCCCTCCACTTT.

V gene TRBV28 combines with J gene TRBJ1-3; D uncertain. Germline CDR1 MDHEN, CDR2 SYDVKM. V lost 5 bases and J 4 bases, leaving 9 bases between the germline ends. The CDR3 is 13 residues long. In DNA form, the CDR3 reads TGTGCCAGCAGTACCCCCGGAGGAAACACCATATATTTT. This codes for CASSTPGGNTIYF.

The chain employs TRBV2 and TRBJ1-3; tentative D call: TRBD1 (5 bases). This CDR3 contains 14 residues. CDR1 and CDR2 from the germline V gene are SNHLY and FYNNEI. Trimming pared 4 bases from V and 0 bases from J, leaving 7 bases between. DNA of the CDR3: TGTGCCAGCAGTGGTACAGGCTCTGGAAACACCATATATTTT. Its protein is CASSGTGSGNTIYF. Based on the CDR3 plus reference TRBV2 and TRBJ1-3, the full variable domain is EPEVTQTPSHQVTQMGQEVILRCVPISNHLYFYWYRQILGQKVEFLVSFYNNEISEKSEIFDDQFSVERPDGSNFTLKIRSTKLEDSAMYFCASSGTGSGNTIYFGEGSWLTVV.

This sequence joins TRBV28 and TRBJ2-2; D assignment may be TRBD1 or TRBD2 (6 bases each). This CDR3 contains 15 residues. V was cut by 9 bases and J by 5 bases, with 19 bases left in between. Germline V CDR1 and CDR2: MDHEN, SYDVKM. The chain's CDR3 is CASRSGGGPTGELFF. CDR3 nucleotides: TGTGCCAGTCGTTCTGGTGGGGGGCCGACCGGGGAGCTGTTTTTT.

The chain links TRBV5-1 to TRBJ2-2; 8 bases map to TRBD2. The V and J ends lost 4 bases and 5 bases, in that order; junction bases with no gene match: 7. CDR3 length: 15 amino acids. Germline values: CDR1 SGHRS, CDR2 YFSETQ. The CDR3 region has the DNA TGCGCCAGCAGCACGGCGGGGGGCTATACCGGGGAGCTGTTTTTT. It yields the protein CASSTAGGYTGELFF.

The chain combines TRBV30 with TRBJ2-7; weak D call: TRBD2 (6 bases). The germline V gene encodes CDR1 GTSNPN and CDR2 SVGIG (reference sequence). Trimming left V 8 bases short and J 0 bases short, with 14 bases between. There are 13 residues in the CDR3. This chain's CDR3 is CAHGGASSYEQYF. The CDR3 DNA reads TGTGCCCATGGAGGGGCGAGCTCCTACGAGCAGTACTTC.

This sequence joins TRBV9 and TRBJ2-7, with 10 bases that match TRBD1. This CDR3 region has 15 residues. The germline V gene encodes CDR1 SGDLS and CDR2 YYNGEE. The trim removed 3 bases at V and 2 bases at J, leaving 5 bases unmatched. This CDR3 reads CASSAGQGVPYEQYF. The CDR3 DNA sequence: TGTGCCAGCAGCGCTGGACAGGGGGTCCCCTACGAGCAGTACTTC. Using reference TRBV9 and TRBJ2-7 for the parts outside the CDR3, the full variable domain is DSGVTQTPKHLITATGQRVTLRCSPRSGDLSVYWYQQSLDQGLQFLIQYYNGEERAKGNILERFSAQQFPDLHSELNLSSLELGDSALYFCASSAGQGVPYEQYFGPGTRLTVT.

This sequence joins TRBV30 and TRBJ1-2, with a tentative D call TRBD1 (5 bases). CDR1 and CDR2 (germline): GTSNPN, SVGIG (reference sequence). This CDR3 spans 13 amino acids. V shed 0 bases and J shed 8 bases, with 13 bases lying between them. The CDR3 here is CAWSVREPGGYTF. The DNA of the CDR3 is TGTGCCTGGAGTGTAAGAGAGCCAGGGGGCTACACCTTC.

The chain couples TRBV12-3 or TRBV12-4 to TRBJ1-2; no definite D call. V was shortened by 6 bases and J by 4 bases, with 12 bases between the two germline ends. This CDR3 spans 13 amino acids. CDR3 residues: CASRFTEFYGYTF. CDR3 sequence (DNA): TGTGCCAGCAGATTTACAGAGTTCTATGGCTACACCTTC.

This chain links TRBV19 with TRBJ2-5; 9 bases match TRBD1. The V gene's germline CDR1 is LNHDA and CDR2 SQIVND (reference sequence). The CDR3 runs 14 residues. The V segment lost 4 bases and the J segment 5 bases; nucleotides outside the gene matches: 5. The CDR3 nucleotides read TGTGCCAGTAGTACGGGACAGGGTATCGAGACCCAGTACTTC. This translates into CASSTGQGIETQYF.

This rearrangement joins TRBV6-5 to TRBJ2-7, with 8 bases lining up with TRBD2. Germline CDR1 MNHEY, CDR2 SVGAGI. Trimming cost V 6 bases and J 5 bases; bases outside gene matches: 6. The CDR3 spans 13 residues. The CDR3 coding sequence is TGTGCCAGCAGCCTGACTAGCGTAGACGAGCAGTACTTC. Its protein is CASSLTSVDEQYF.

In nucleotides, the CDR3 is TGTGCCAGCAGCGTATCCGGGGCAACCTACAATGAGCAGTTCTTC. Amino acids: CASSVSGATYNEQFF. The chain has TRBV9 and TRBJ2-1; D could derive from TRBD1 or TRBD2 (5 bases each). Germline loops: CDR1 SGDLS, CDR2 YYNGEE. The CDR3 has 15 amino acids. The V and J ends lost 1 base and 2 bases respectively, with 10 bases between them.

This clone showed up just once. The chain employs TRBV27 and TRBJ1-2; D gene unclear. Germline V gene lookup returns CDR1 MNHEY and CDR2 SMNVEV (reference sequence). This CDR3 has 14 amino acids. The V end was cut by 5 bases, the J end by 5 bases, with 15 bases between. The CDR3 sequence is CASSLSGMSYGYTF. The CDR3 DNA sequence: TGTGCCAGCAGTCTCAGCGGCATGAGTTATGGCTACACCTTC.

This chain connects TRBV4-1 to TRBJ2-7, with unresolved D. The germline V gene encodes CDR1 MGHRA and CDR2 YSYEKL. V dropped 3 bases and J dropped 3 bases, with 9 bases sitting between them. This CDR3 contains 13 residues. CDR3: CASSQRVDYEQYF. The CDR3, as DNA: TGCGCCAGCAGCCAGCGCGTGGACTACGAGCAGTACTTC.

The chain employs TRBV19 and TRBJ2-4; D is possibly TRBD2 (6 bases). V shed 5 bases and J shed 7 bases, with 9 bases lying between them. Per the germline V gene, CDR1 is LNHDA and CDR2 is SQIVND (reference sequence). This CDR3 is built from 12 residues. The DNA of the CDR3 is TGTGCCAGTAGTGCGGGACCCAACATTCAGTACTTC. It codes for CASSAGPNIQYF.

V usage is TRBV9 and J usage is TRBJ2-1; TRBD2 might be the D (5 bases). The CDR3 runs 13 residues. Germline-derived CDR1 and CDR2 are SGDLS and YYNGEE. The V end was cut by 3 bases, the J end by 2 bases, with 6 bases between. The CDR3 is CASSDGTYNEQFF. The CDR3 DNA reads TGTGCCAGCAGCGACGGGACCTACAATGAGCAGTTCTTC.

V is TRBV2 and J is TRBJ2-7, with D maybe TRBD1 (5 bases). The germline gives CDR1 SNHLY, CDR2 FYNNEI. The CDR3 loop spans 15 amino acids. Trimming shortened V by 1 base and J by 1 base, and 11 bases separated the two germline ends. CDR3 protein: CASSEVMAGSYEQYF. CDR3 nucleotide sequence: TGTGCCAGCAGTGAAGTTATGGCAGGGTCCTACGAGCAGTACTTC.

This clone has only a few counts. This chain links TRBV6-4 with TRBJ1-2, with D uncertain. Germline-derived CDR1 and CDR2 are MRHNA and SNTAGT. CDR3 length: 14 amino acids. Trimming removed 4 bases at V and 8 bases at J, with 17 bases between. Here the CDR3 DNA reads TGTGCCAGCAGTGCAGGAAGGTCGGGAGGCGGCTACACCTTC. It is translated as CASSAGRSGGGYTF.

The chain links TRBV5-6 to TRBJ1-5; 8 nucleotides match TRBD1. From germline, CDR1 is SGHDT and CDR2 YYEEEE. CDR3 length: 16 residues. With 4 bases clipped from V and 3 bases from J, the junction kept 9 bases outside the gene matches. The CDR3 loop is CASSQDGTGHNQPQHF. Here the CDR3 DNA reads TGTGCCAGCAGCCAGGACGGGACAGGCCACAATCAGCCCCAGCATTTT.

The genes are TRBV7-2 and TRBJ1-3, with D perhaps TRBD1 (5 bases). Trimming pared 4 bases from V and 1 base from J, leaving 14 bases between. Germline values: CDR1 SGHTA, CDR2 FQGNSA. The CDR3 sequence is 16 residues long. Written as DNA, the CDR3 is TGTGCCAGCAGCTCACGACCGACAGAATCTGGAAACACCATATATTTT. Translated, it gives CASSSRPTESGNTIYF.

About this clone: Germline and junction disagree at one end, which may indicate a read error. This sequence joins TRBV19 and TRBJ2-7, with 7 bases identical to TRBD1. CDR1 is LNHDA and CDR2 is SQIVND in the germline V gene (reference sequence). The CDR3 runs to 18 residues. CDR3 residues: CASSILTSDRVFSSEQYF. The CDR3 nucleotides read TGTGCCAGTAGTATCCTAACTTCCGACAGGGTATTTTCCTCCGAGCAGTACTTC.

The rearrangement joins TRBV4-1 to TRBJ1-1; D is perhaps TRBD1 (5 bases). The germline V and J ends were trimmed by 0 bases and 3 bases, with 11 bases remaining between them. CDR1 MGHRA and CDR2 YSYEKL come from the germline V gene. The CDR3 runs to 15 residues. The CDR3 coding sequence is TGCGCCAGCAGCCAAGAGGCAGGGCGGGACACTGAAGCTTTCTTT. Residues: CASSQEAGRDTEAFF.

The CDR3, as DNA: TGTGCCAGCAGCCAAGGACAGGGTGTGGCTTTCTTT. Translated: CASSQGQGVAFF. V usage is TRBV3-1 (or the pseudogene TRBV3-2) and J usage is TRBJ1-1; 7 bases agree with TRBD1. Trimming removed 1 base from V and 11 bases from J; junction bases left unmatched: 4. The CDR3 is 12 amino acids. Germline values: CDR1 LGHDT, CDR2 YNNKEL (reference sequence).

In its sample, this clone was seen once. This chain connects TRBV5-1 to TRBJ1-1; D gene uncertain. The CDR3 has 15 amino acids. Germline lookup yields CDR1 SGHRS and CDR2 YFSETQ. V was clipped by 5 bases and J by 0 bases, with 14 bases between them. CDR3: CASRSPTTVNTEAFF. CDR3 DNA sequence: TGCGCCAGCAGATCCCCCACAACAGTGAACACTGAAGCTTTCTTT.